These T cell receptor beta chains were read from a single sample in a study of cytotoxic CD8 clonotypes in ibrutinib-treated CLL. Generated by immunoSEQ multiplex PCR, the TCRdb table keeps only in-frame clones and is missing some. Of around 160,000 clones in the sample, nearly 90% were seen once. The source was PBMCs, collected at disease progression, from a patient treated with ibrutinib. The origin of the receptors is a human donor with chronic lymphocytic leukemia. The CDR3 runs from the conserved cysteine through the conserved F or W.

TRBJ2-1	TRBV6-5	CASSYGTGRFNEQFF
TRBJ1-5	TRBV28	CASSPIYQPQHF
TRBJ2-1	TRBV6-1	CASSLYNEQFF
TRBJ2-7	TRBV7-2	CASSPRAGVGEQYF
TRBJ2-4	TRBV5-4	CASSLAGASQRTKNIQYF
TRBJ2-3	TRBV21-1	CASSKASKRGPDTQYF
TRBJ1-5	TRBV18	CASSRGQGDQPQHF
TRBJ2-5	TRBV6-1	CASSEGHGSLWETQYF
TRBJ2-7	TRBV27	CASSSSGQGALVSNEQYF
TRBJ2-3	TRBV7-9	CASSSVGQLPTDTQYF
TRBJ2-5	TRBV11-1	CASSRTGFEETQYF
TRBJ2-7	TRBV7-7	CASSLAAGSYYEQYF
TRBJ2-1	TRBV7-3	CASSRDSYNEQFF
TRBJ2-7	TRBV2	CASKGLQISYEQYF
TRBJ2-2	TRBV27	CASSTQTGELFF
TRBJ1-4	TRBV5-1	CASSAGRTGGFEKLFF
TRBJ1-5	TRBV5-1	CASSKKKGQRSNQPQHF
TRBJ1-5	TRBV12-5	CASGLVREGPENNQPQHF
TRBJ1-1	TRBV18	CASSREQGRTEAFF
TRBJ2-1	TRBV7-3	CASSPIADTYNEQFF
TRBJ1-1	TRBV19	CASRDRGDTEAFF
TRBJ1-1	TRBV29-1	CSVVWGQDTEAFF
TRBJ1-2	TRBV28	CASSLFGSAQGGYTF
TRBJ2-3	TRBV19	CASSISSGRFRPDTQYF
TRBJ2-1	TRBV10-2	CASSQLGQHNEQFF
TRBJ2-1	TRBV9	CASSVARAGGNYNEQFF
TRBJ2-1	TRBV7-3	CASSLLPYPESYNEQFF
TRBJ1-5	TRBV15	CATSKDGINQPQHF
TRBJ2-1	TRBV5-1	CASSLGTLSSYNEQFF
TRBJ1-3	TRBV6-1	CASRDRGTDTIYF
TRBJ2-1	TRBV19	CASSTPGPPAEFF
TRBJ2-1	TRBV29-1	CSVKRGGVYNEQFF
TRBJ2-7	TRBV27	CASSDLADLYEQYF
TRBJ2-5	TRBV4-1	CASSPQGGGFQETQYF
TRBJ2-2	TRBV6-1	CASSEMGYGAFGELFF
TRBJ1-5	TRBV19	CASSIDFAGEQPQHF
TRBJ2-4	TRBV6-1	CAGFTGVAKNIQYF
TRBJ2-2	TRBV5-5	CATREGAWTGELFF
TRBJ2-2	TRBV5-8	CASSLFGQVNTGELFF
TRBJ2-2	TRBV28	CASSSGTRSLTGELFF
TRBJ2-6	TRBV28	CASRPRHSSGANVLTF
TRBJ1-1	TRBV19	CASSPHRGQEGTEAFF
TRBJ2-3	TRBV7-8	CASSPRQRRDTQYF
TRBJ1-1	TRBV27	CASSFTGGGNTEAFF
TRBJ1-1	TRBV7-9	CASSITGNTEAFF
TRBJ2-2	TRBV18	CASSANRGNTGELFF
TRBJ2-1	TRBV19	CASSTGTSSYNEQFF
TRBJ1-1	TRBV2	CASSEASEVTEAFF
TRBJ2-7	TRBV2	CASSERPETYEQYF
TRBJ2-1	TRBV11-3	CASSSRKDRGASRNEQFF
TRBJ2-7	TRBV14	CASSQQGSSYEQYF
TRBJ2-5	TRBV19	CASSILIGGGVETQYF
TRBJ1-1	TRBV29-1	CSATRHTEAFF
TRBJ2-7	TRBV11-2	CASSSARGQYF